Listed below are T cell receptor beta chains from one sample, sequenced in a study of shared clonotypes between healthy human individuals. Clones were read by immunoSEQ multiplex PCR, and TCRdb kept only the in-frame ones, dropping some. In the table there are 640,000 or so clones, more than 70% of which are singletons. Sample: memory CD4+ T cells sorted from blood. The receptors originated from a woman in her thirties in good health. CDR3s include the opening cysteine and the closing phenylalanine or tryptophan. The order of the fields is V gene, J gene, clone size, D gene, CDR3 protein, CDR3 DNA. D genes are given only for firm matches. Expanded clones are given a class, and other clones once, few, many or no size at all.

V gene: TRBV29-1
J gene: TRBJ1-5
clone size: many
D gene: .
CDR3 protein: CSVRTTAGQPQHF
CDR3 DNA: TGCAGCGTTAGAACTACGGCGGGTCAGCCCCAGCATTTT

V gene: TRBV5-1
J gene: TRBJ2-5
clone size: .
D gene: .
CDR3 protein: CASSSGAGYQETQYF
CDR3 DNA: TGCGCCAGCAGCTCTGGGGCGGGGTACCAAGAGACCCAGTACTTC

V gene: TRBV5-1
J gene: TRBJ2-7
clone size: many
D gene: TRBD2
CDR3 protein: CASSLDPSGSLNEQYF
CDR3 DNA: TGCGCCAGCAGCTTGGATCCTAGCGGGAGCCTGAACGAGCAGTACTTC

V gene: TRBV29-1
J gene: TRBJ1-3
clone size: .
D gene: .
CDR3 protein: CSVEASRNTIYF
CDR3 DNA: TGCAGCGTTGAGGCCTCTCGAAACACCATATATTTT

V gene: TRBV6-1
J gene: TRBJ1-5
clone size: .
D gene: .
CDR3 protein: CASSEWVNPGQPQHF
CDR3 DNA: TGTGCCAGCAGTGAGTGGGTGAATCCAGGGCAGCCCCAGCATTTT

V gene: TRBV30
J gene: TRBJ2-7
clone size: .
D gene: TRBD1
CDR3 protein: CAWSVRRQGAYEQYF
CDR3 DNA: TGTGCCTGGAGTGTACGGCGACAGGGGGCCTACGAGCAGTACTTC

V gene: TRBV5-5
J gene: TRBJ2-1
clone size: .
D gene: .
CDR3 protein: CASSLEPGAQFF
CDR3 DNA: TGTGCCAGCAGCTTGGAGCCGGGGGCCCAGTTCTTC

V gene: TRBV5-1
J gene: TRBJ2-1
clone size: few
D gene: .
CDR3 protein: CASSLVWGDVYEQFF
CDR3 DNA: TGCGCCAGCAGCTTGGTCTGGGGGGACGTGTATGAGCAGTTCTTC

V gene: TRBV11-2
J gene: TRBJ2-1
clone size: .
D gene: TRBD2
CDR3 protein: CASSFLITSGRNEQFF
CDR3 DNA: TGTGCCAGCAGCTTTCTCATTACTAGCGGGAGAAATGAGCAGTTCTTC

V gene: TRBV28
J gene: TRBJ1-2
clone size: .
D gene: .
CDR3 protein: CASSFRNYGYTF
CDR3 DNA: TGTGCCAGCAGTTTCAGGAACTATGGCTACACCTTC

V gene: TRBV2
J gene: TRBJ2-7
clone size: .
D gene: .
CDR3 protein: CASSEPLGYERQYF
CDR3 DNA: TGTGCCAGCAGTGAACCATTGGGGTACGAGCGGCAGTACTTC

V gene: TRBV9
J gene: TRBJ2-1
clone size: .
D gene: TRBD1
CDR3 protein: CASSVGQGKDEQFF
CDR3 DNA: TGTGCCAGCAGCGTAGGACAGGGCAAGGATGAGCAGTTCTTC

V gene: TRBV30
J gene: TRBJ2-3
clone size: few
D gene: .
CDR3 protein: CAWSVGGLDTDTQYF
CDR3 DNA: TGTGCCTGGAGTGTAGGGGGTTTGGACACAGATACGCAGTATTTT

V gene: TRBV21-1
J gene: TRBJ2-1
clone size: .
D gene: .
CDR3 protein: CASSKGGQALAGGSYNEQFF
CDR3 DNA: TGTGCCAGCAGCAAAGGAGGACAAGCACTAGCGGGAGGGTCCTACAATGAGCAGTTCTTC

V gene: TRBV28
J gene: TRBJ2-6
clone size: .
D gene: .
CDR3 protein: CASSFSGWRPGANVLTF
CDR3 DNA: TGTGCCAGCAGTTTTTCTGGGTGGAGGCCTGGGGCCAACGTCCTGACTTTC

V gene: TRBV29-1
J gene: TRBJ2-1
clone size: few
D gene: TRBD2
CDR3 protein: CSVSLAGGPWDEQFF
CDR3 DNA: TGCAGCGTTTCTCTAGCGGGAGGGCCATGGGATGAGCAGTTCTTC

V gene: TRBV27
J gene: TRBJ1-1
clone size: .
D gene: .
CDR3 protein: CASSGGVNTEAFF
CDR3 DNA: TGTGCCAGCAGCGGCGGGGTCAACACTGAAGCTTTCTTT

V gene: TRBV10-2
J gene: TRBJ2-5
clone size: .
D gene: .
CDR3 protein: CASTGLRWAETQYF
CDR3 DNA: TGCGCCAGCACGGGACTGCGGTGGGCCGAGACCCAGTACTTC

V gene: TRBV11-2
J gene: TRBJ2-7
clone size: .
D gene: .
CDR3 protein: CASSLTVGYEQYF
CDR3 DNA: TGTGCCAGCAGCTTAACGGTGGGCTACGAGCAGTACTTC

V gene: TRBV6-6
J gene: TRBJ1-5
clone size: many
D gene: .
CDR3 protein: CASNSDKGDQPQHF
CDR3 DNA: TGTGCCAGCAATTCTGATAAGGGCGATCAGCCCCAGCATTTT

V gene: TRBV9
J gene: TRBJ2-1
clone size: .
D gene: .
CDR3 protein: CASSVVDRPYNEQFF
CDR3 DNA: TGTGCCAGCAGCGTAGTCGACAGACCTTACAATGAGCAGTTCTTC

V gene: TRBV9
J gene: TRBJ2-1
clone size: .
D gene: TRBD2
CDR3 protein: CASGRGAYSEQFF
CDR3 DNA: TGTGCCAGTGGGCGGGGGGCGTATAGTGAGCAGTTCTTC

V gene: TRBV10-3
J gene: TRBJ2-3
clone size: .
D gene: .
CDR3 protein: CAISISTGTSTDTQYF
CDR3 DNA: TGTGCCATCAGTATCTCGACAGGGACTAGCACAGATACGCAGTATTTT

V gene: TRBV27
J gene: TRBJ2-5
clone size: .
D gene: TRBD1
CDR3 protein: CASSRQGAETQYF
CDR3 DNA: TGTGCCAGCTCTAGACAGGGAGCAGAGACCCAGTACTTC

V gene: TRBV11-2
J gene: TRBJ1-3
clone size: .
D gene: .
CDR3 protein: CASSSGPFGNTIYF
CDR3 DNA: TGTGCCAGCAGCTCCGGACCTTTTGGAAACACCATATATTTT

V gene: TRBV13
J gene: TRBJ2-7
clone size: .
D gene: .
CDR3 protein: CASSLTREHYEQYF
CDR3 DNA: TGTGCCAGCAGCTTAACCCGGGAGCACTACGAGCAGTACTTC

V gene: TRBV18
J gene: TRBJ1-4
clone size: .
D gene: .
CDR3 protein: CASSPSTAGGEKLFF
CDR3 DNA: TGTGCCAGCTCACCATCGACCGCGGGGGGGGAAAAACTGTTTTTT

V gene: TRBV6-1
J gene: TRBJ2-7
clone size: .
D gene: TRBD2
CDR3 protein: CASSERAGGTHEQYF
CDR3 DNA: TGTGCCAGCAGTGAAAGAGCGGGAGGAACACACGAGCAGTACTTC

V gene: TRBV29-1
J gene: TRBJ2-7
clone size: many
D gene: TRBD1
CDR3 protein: CSARDRINSYEQYF
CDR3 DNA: TGCAGCGCAAGGGACAGAATAAACTCCTACGAGCAGTACTTC

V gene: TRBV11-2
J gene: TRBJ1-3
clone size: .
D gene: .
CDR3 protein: CASSLAKTGIGNTIYF
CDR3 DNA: TGTGCCAGCAGCTTAGCGAAGACAGGAATCGGAAACACCATATATTTT

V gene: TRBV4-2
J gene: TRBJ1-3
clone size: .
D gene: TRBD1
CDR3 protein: CASSHAPGQNYESSGNTIYF
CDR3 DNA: TGTGCCAGCAGCCATGCCCCGGGACAGAATTACGAGAGCTCTGGAAACACCATATATTTT

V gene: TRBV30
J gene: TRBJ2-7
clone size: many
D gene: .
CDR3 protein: CAWKPGMNYEQYF
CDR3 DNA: TGTGCCTGGAAGCCGGGAATGAATTACGAGCAGTACTTC

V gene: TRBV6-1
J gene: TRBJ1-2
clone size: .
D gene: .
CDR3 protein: CASTPRGVGNGYTF
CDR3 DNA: TGTGCCAGCACCCCGAGGGGGGTGGGGAATGGCTACACCTTC

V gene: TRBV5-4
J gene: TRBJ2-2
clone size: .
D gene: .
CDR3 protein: CASSIGDQGIAGELFF
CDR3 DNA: TGTGCCAGCAGCATCGGGGACCAGGGGATCGCCGGGGAGCTGTTTTTT

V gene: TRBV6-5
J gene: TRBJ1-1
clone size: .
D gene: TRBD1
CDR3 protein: CASSWKTGANTEAFF
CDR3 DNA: TGTGCCAGCAGTTGGAAAACAGGGGCGAACACTGAAGCTTTCTTT

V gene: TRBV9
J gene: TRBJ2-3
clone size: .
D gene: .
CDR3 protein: CASSVGSGASTDTQYF
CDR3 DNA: TGTGCCAGCAGCGTAGGTAGCGGAGCTAGCACAGATACGCAGTATTTT

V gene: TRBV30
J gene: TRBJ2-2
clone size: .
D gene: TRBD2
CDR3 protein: CAWNRIAGDPYTGELFF
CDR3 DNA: TGTGCCTGGAATCGGATAGCGGGAGACCCTTACACCGGGGAGCTGTTTTTT

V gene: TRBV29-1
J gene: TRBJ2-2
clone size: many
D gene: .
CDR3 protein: CSAREFGELFF
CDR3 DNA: TGCAGCGCCAGGGAATTCGGGGAGCTGTTTTTT

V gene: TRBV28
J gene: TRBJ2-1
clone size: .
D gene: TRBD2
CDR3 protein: CAASGGSYNEQFF
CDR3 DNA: TGTGCCGCCTCGGGGGGCTCCTACAATGAGCAGTTCTTC

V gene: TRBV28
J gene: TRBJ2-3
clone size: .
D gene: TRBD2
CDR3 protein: CASSLLAGRDTQYF
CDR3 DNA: TGTGCCAGCAGTTTGCTAGCGGGAAGAGATACGCAGTATTTT

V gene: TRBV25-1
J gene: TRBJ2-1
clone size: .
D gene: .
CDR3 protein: CASSDQEGNEQFF
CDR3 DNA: TGTGCCAGCAGTGATCAGGAGGGGAATGAGCAGTTCTTC

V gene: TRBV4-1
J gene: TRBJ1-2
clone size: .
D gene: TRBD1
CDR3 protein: CASSPTGGGPNYGYTF
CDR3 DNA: TGCGCCAGCAGCCCGACAGGAGGGGGCCCTAACTATGGCTACACCTTC

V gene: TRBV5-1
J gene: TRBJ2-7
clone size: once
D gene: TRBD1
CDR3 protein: CASSWDRLSSYEQYF
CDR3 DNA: TGCGCCAGCAGTTGGGACAGGCTCAGCTCCTACGAGCAGTACTTC

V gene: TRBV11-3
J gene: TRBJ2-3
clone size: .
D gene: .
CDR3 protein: CASDRSAVPRADTQYF
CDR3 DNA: TGTGCCAGCGACAGATCAGCGGTCCCCCGCGCAGATACGCAGTATTTT

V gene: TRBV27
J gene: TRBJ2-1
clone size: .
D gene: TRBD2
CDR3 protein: CASSWGLAGAGEQFF
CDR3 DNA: TGTGCCAGCAGTTGGGGACTAGCGGGAGCCGGTGAGCAGTTCTTC

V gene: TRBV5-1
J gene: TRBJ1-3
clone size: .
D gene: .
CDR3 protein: CASSLGIAGNTIYF
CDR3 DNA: TGCGCCAGCAGCCTGGGGATAGCGGGAAACACCATATATTTT

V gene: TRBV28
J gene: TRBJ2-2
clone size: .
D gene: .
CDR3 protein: CASRKGGYGELFF
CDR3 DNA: TGTGCCAGCAGAAAAGGGGGATACGGGGAGCTGTTTTTT

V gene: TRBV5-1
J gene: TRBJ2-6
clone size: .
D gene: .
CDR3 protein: CASSLEAVPSGANVLTF
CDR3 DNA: TGCGCCAGCAGCTTGGAGGCAGTTCCCTCTGGGGCCAACGTCCTGACTTTC

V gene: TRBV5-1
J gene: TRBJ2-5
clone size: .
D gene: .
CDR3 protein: CASSPGAGTAETQYF
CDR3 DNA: TGCGCCAGCAGCCCCGGGGCCGGGACGGCAGAGACCCAGTACTTC

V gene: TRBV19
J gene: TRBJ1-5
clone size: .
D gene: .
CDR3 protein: CASSIRNNQPQHF
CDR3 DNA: TGTGCCAGTAGTATAAGAAACAATCAGCCCCAGCATTTT

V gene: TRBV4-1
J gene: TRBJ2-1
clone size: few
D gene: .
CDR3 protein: CASSPPSGGGYNEQFF
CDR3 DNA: TGCGCCAGCAGCCCCCCCTCGGGCGGTGGCTACAATGAGCAGTTCTTC

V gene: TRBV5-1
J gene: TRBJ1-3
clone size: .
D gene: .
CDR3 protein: CASRLRAGTTGNTIYF
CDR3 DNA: TGCGCCAGCAGGTTGAGGGCAGGAACTACTGGAAACACCATATATTTT

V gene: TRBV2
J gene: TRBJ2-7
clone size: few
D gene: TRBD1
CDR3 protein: CASNLPQGAVEQYF
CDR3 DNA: TGTGCCAGCAATCTCCCTCAGGGGGCCGTCGAGCAGTACTTC

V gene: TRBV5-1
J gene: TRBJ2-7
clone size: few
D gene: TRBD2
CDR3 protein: CASSYTERHSGKPHF
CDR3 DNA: TGCGCCAGCAGCTACACCGAAAGACATAGCGGGAAGCCCCACTTC

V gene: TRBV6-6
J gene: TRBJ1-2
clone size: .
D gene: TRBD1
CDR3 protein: CASSRGQGNYGYTF
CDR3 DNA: TGTGCCAGCAGTAGGGGACAGGGTAACTATGGCTACACCTTC

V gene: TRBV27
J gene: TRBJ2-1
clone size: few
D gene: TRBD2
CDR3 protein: CASSLWLGGVDNEQFF
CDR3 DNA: TGTGCCAGCAGTTTATGGCTGGGGGGGGTTGACAATGAGCAGTTCTTC

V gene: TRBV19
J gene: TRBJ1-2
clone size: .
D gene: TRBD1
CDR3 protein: CASSFGQGYGYTF
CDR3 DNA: TGTGCCAGTAGTTTCGGACAGGGATATGGCTACACCTTC

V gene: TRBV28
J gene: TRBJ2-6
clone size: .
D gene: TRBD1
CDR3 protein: CASTEQAGGKANVLTF
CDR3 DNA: TGTGCCAGTACCGAGCAAGCAGGGGGCAAGGCCAACGTCCTGACTTTC

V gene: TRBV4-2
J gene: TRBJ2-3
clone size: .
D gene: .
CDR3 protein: CASSQYASEMGTQYF
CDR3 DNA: TGTGCCAGCAGCCAATATGCTAGCGAAATGGGTACGCAGTATTTT